This TCR beta chain was retrieved from a study of CD8 T cells in ankylosing spondylitis. Study results and caveats: Disease-linked clones, CD8+, were relatively rare in peripheral blood. Seemingly distinctive of ankylosing spondylitis blood was a TCR beta motif formed by eight highly homologous variants. Clones linked to disease were reported to show significant enrichment in matched ankylosing spondylitis synovial fluid.

TCRdb re-called the 5' RACE reads through MiXCR, storing one row per CDR3 protein. The sample records more than 650,000 distinct CDR3 sequences, about an eighth being singletons. This clonotype was counted between two and nine times. As yet, its antigen is unknown. The CDR3 extends over 14 amino acids. Germline V gene sequence: CDR1 LGHNA, CDR2 YSLEER. V was clipped by 0 bases and J by 4 bases, with 9 bases between them. The specimen sequenced was blood, either unsorted or a sorted T cell fraction (not recorded which). The chain links TRBV4-3 to TRBJ1-2; D is perhaps TRBD1 (5 bases). The source is a male donor with ankylosing spondylitis. CDR3 sequence reads: CASSQEFTGYGYTF. As DNA, the CDR3 is TGCGCCAGCAGCCAAGAGTTCACAGGCTATGGCTACACCTTC.